These 10 T cell receptor beta chains originate from one sample sequenced in a study of blood T cell repertoires in COVID-19. Assay: immunoSEQ multiplex PCR; the TCRdb copy retains only in-frame clones and omits some. This table has some 250,000 clones, 75% to 90% appearing once. What was sequenced was peripheral blood. All receptors derive from a woman in her 30s who had recovered from COVID-19.

The V gene is TRBV4-2, the J gene TRBJ2-2, with D perhaps TRBD2 (6 bases). Germline V gene data show CDR1 as LGHNA and CDR2 as YNFKEQ. The CDR3 runs to 17 residues. Trimming cost V 0 bases and J 4 bases, with 15 bases left between them. This CDR3 reads CASSQESGQGSTGELFF. In DNA form, the CDR3 reads TGTGCCAGCAGCCAAGAGAGCGGGCAGGGAAGCACCGGGGAGCTGTTTTTT.

V and J are TRBV7-2 and TRBJ2-7; TRBD2 agrees at 7 bases. The CDR3 spans 13 residues. CDR1 is SGHTA, CDR2 FQGNSA, per germline. V lost 5 bases, J lost 6 bases, and 7 bases stayed unmatched. CDR3 loop: CASSPWEGAEQYF. The DNA for the CDR3 is TGTGCCAGCAGCCCATGGGAGGGAGCCGAGCAGTACTTC.

J is TRBJ2-5 and V is TRBV4-3; D possibly corresponds to TRBD1 (5 bases). Germline assignment: CDR1 LGHNA and CDR2 YSLEER. This CDR3 spans 14 amino acids. With 4 bases removed from V and 2 bases from J, the gap between germline ends came to 11 bases. The CDR3 coding sequence is TGCGCCAGCAGCCGAGCAGGGTTTCAAGAGACCCAGTACTTC. This encodes CASSRAGFQETQYF.

V is TRBV27 and J is TRBJ2-1, with D possibly matching TRBD2 (5 bases). CDR3 length: 16 amino acids. V lost 0 bases to trimming and J lost 0 bases, with 9 bases between them. Germline lookup yields CDR1 MNHEY and CDR2 SMNVEV (reference sequence). CDR3 region: CASSLSRRSSYNEQFF. The CDR3 DNA reads as TGTGCCAGCAGTTTATCAAGGAGGAGCTCCTACAATGAGCAGTTCTTC.

The gene calls are TRBV18 and TRBJ2-6; perhaps TRBD2 as D (5 bases). Trimming left V 4 bases short and J 2 bases short, with 12 bases between. Germline V CDR1 and CDR2: KGHSH, LQKENI. The length of the CDR3 is 16 residues. The chain's CDR3 is CASSHPERAGANVLTF. CDR3 DNA sequence: TGTGCCAGCTCACACCCGGAGAGGGCTGGGGCCAACGTCCTGACTTTC.

CDR3 DNA sequence: TGCGCCAGCAGCCAAGGGGACATAACTCCTGAAGCTTTCTTT. Translated, it gives CASSQGDITPEAFF. V is TRBV4-1 and J is TRBJ1-1; possibly TRBD1 for D (6 bases). V was cut by 1 base and J by 6 bases, with 12 bases left in between. The germline V gene encodes CDR1 MGHRA and CDR2 YSYEKL. This CDR3 has 14 amino acids.

V gene TRBV5-1 combines with J gene TRBJ2-7; 8 bases fit TRBD1. The CDR3 runs 14 residues. CDR1 is SGHRS, CDR2 YFSETQ, per germline. V was clipped by 5 bases and J by 6 bases; unmatched bases: 10. The CDR3 bases are TGCGCCAGCAGTCCTGGACAGGGCGGAGGCGAGCAGTACTTC. Translating it yields CASSPGQGGGEQYF. The full variable domain, with the rest looked up from reference TRBV5-1 and TRBJ2-7, is KAGVTQTPRYLIKTRGQQVTLSCSPISGHRSVSWYQQTPGQGLQFLFEYFSETQRNKGNFPGRFSGRQFSNSRSEMNVSTLELGDSALYLCASSPGQGGGEQYFGPGTRLTVT.

In its sample, this clone was seen a few times. J is TRBJ2-7 and V is TRBV7-2; D possibly corresponds to TRBD2 (6 bases). Trimming left V 5 bases short and J 5 bases short, with 13 bases between. Germline V gene data show CDR1 as SGHTA and CDR2 as FQGNSA. The CDR3 consists of 13 residues. The chain's CDR3 is CASSGGSGDEQYF. The CDR3 DNA reads TGTGCCAGCAGCGGGGGGAGTGGAGACGAGCAGTACTTC.

The V call is TRBV18, the J call TRBJ1-3, with D possibly being TRBD1 (5 bases). V lost 1 base and J lost 6, with 10 bases in between. This CDR3 is built from 14 residues. Germline V lookup: CDR1 KGHSH, CDR2 LQKENI. The DNA for the CDR3 is TGTGCCAGCTCACCACTGGGGGAGGAAAACACCATATATTTT. The encoded protein is CASSPLGEENTIYF.

This chain connects TRBV19 to TRBJ2-7; a possible D gene is TRBD1 (6 bases). The ends were cut back, 6 bases at V and 3 bases at J, with 18 bases in the middle. The CDR3 loop spans 15 amino acids. Germline-derived CDR1 and CDR2 are LNHDA and SQIVND (reference sequence). CDR3 in amino acids: CASSTPGHQNYEQYF. CDR3 DNA: TGTGCCAGTAGCACCCCGGGACACCAGAACTACGAGCAGTACTTC.